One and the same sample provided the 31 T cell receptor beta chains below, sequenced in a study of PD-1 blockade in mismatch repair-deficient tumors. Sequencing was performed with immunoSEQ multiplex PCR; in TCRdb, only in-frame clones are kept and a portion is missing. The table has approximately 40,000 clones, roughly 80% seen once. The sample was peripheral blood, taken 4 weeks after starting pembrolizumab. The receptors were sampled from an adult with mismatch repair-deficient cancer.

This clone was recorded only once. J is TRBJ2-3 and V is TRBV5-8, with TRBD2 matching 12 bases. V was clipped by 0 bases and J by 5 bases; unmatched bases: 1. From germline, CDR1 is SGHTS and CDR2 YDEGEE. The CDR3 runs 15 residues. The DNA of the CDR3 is TGTGCCAGCAGCTTGGGACTAGCGGGAGTAGATACGCAGTATTTT. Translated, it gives CASSLGLAGVDTQYF. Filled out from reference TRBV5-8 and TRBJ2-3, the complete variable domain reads EAGVTQSPTHLIKTRGQQATLRCSPISGHTSVYWYQQALGLGLQFLLWYDEGEERNRGNFPPRFSGRQFPNYSSELNVNALELEDSALYLCASSLGLAGVDTQYFGPGTRLTVL.

The CDR3 nucleotides are TGTGCCAGCAGCTTTAGCACAGATACGCAGTATTTT. Translated, it gives CASSFSTDTQYF. The chain carries TRBV13 and TRBJ2-3; D is ambiguous. Deletions cut 3 bases from V and 0 bases from J, with 1 base between. Germline V gene data show CDR1 as PRHDT and CDR2 as FYEKMQ (reference sequence). This CDR3 spans 12 amino acids.

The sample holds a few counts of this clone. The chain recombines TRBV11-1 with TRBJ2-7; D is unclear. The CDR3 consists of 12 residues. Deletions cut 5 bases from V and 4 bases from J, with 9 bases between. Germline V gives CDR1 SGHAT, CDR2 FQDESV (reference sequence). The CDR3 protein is CASSDTRYEQYF. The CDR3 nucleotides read TGTGCCAGCAGCGACACCCGATACGAGCAGTACTTC.

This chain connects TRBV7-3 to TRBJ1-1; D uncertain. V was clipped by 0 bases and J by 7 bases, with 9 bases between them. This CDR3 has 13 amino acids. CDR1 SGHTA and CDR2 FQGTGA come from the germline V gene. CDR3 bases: TGTGCCAGCAGCTTAACAGCGCCAGGTGAAGCTTTCTTT. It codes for CASSLTAPGEAFF.

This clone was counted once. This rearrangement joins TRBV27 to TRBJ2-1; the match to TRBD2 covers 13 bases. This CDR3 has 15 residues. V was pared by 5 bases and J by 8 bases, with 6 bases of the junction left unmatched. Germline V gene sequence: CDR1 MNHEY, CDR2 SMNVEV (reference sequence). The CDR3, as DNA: TGTGCCAGCAGTCCACGGACTAGCGGGAGCGATGAGCAGTTCTTC. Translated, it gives CASSPRTSGSDEQFF.

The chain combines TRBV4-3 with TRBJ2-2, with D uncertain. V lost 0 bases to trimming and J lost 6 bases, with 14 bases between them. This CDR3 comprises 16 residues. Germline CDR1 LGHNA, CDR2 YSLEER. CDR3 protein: CASSQDHDAYPGELFF. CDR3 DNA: TGCGCCAGCAGCCAAGACCATGACGCCTACCCCGGGGAGCTGTTTTTT.

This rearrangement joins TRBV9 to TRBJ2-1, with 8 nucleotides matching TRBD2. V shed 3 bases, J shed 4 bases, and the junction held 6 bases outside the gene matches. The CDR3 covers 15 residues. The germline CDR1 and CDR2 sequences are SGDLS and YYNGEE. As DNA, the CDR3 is TGTGCCAGCAGCGCCCCCGGGACTAGTTACAATGAGCAGTTCTTC. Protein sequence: CASSAPGTSYNEQFF.

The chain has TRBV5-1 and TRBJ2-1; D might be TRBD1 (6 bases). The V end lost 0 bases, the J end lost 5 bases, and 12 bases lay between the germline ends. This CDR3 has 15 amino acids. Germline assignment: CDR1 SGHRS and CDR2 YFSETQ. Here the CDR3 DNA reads TGCGCCAGCAGCTTGGCCGGGACACCCCACAATGAGCAGTTCTTC. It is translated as CASSLAGTPHNEQFF.

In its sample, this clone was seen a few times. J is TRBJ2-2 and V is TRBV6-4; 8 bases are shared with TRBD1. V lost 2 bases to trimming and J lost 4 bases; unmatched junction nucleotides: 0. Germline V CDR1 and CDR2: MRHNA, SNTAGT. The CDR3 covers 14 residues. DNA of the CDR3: TGTGCCAGCAGTGACGGACAGGGCACCGGGGAGCTGTTTTTT. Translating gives CASSDGQGTGELFF.

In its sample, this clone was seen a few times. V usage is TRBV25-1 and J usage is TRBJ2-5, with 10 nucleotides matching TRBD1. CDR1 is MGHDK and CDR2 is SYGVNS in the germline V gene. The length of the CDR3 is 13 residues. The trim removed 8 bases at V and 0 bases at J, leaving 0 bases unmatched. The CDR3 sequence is CASGTGDQETQYF. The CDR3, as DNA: TGTGCCAGCGGGACAGGGGACCAAGAGACCCAGTACTTC.

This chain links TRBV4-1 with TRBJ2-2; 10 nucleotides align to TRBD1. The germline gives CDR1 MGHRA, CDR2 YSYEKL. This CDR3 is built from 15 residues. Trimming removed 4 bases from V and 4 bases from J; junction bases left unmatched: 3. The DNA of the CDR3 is TGCGCCAGCAGCCGGGGACAGGGGAGCACCGGGGAGCTGTTTTTT. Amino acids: CASSRGQGSTGELFF.

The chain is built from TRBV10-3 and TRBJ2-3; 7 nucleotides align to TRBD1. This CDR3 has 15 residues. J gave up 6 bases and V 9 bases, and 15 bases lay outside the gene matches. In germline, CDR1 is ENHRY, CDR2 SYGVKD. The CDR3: CAMRARGIDTDTQYF. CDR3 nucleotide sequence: TGTGCCATGCGCGCCAGGGGGATCGACACTGATACGCAGTATTTT.

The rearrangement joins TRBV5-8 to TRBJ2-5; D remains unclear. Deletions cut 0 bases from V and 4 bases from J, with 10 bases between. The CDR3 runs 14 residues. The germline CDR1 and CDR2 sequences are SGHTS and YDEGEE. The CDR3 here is CASSLVGFGETQYF. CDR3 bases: TGTGCCAGCAGCTTGGTCGGTTTTGGAGAGACCCAGTACTTC.

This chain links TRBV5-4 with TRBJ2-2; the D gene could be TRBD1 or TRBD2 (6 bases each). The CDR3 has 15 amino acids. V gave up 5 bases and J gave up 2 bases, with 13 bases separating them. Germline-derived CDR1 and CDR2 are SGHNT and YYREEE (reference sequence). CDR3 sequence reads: CASSKGGTNTGELFF. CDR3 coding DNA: TGTGCCAGCAGTAAGGGGGGAACAAACACCGGGGAGCTGTTTTTT.

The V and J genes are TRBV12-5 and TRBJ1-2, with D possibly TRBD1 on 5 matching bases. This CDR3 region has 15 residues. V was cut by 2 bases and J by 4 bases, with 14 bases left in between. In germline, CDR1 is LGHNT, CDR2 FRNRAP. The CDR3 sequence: CASGLRFGGGYGYTF. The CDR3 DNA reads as TGTGCTAGTGGTTTGAGGTTCGGGGGGGGCTATGGCTACACCTTC.

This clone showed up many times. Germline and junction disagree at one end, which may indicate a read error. Here the CDR3 DNA reads TGTGCCAGCAGTTGCGGCGGCTCCGACGAGCAGTACTTC. Its protein product is CASSCGGSDEQYF. The chain combines TRBV28 with TRBJ2-7; D call uncertain. Germline values: CDR1 MDHEN, CDR2 SYDVKM. The CDR3 extends over 13 amino acids.

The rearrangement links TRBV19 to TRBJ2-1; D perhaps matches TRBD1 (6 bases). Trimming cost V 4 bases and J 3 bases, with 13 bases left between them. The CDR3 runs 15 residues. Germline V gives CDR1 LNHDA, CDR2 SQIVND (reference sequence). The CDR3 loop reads CASSTLEQGYNEQFF. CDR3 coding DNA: TGTGCCAGTAGTACCTTGGAACAGGGCTACAATGAGCAGTTCTTC.

Here the CDR3 reads CASSYSDRIFTEAFF. DNA for the CDR3: TGTGCCAGCAGTTACTCGGACAGGATCTTCACTGAAGCTTTCTTT. The V call is TRBV6-5, the J call TRBJ1-1; the match to TRBD1 covers 7 bases. The germline V gene encodes CDR1 MNHEY and CDR2 SVGAGI. The CDR3 runs 15 residues. With V trimmed by 0 bases and J by 4 bases, 5 bases remained unmatched.

CDR3 nucleotides: TGTGCCAGCAGCCCGGGCGGGCTCCCCGGCATCTTCTTC. Translated, it gives CASSPGGLPGIFF. The rearrangement joins TRBV7-9 to TRBJ2-1, with D perhaps TRBD2 (5 bases). The germline V and J ends were trimmed by 5 bases and 16 bases, with 21 bases remaining between them. Germline CDR1 is SEHNR and CDR2 is FQNEAQ (reference sequence). The CDR3 is 13 amino acids.

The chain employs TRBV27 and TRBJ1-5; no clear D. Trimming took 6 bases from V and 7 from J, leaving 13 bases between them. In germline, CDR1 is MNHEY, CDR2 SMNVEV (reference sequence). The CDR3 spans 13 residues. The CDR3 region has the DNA TGTGCCAGCAGCGCCTTTGGGGAGCAGCCCCAGCATTTT. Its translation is CASSAFGEQPQHF.

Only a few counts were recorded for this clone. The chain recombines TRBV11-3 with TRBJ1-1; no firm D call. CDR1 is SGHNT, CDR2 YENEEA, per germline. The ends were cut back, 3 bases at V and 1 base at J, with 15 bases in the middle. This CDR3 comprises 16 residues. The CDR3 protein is CASSLEGRGSNTEAFF. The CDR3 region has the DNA TGTGCCAGCAGCTTGGAAGGGCGGGGATCGAACACTGAAGCTTTCTTT. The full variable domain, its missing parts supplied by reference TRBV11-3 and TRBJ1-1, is EAGVVQSPRYKIIEKKQPVAFWCNPISGHNTLYWYLQNLGQGPELLIRYENEEAVDDSQLPKDRFSAERLKGVDSTLKIQPAELGDSAVYLCASSLEGRGSNTEAFFGQGTRLTVV.

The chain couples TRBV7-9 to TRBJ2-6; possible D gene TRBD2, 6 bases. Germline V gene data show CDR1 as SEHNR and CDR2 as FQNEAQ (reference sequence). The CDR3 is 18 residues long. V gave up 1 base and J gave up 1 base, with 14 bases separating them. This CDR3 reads CASSLGTREWSGANVLTF. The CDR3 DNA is TGTGCCAGCAGCTTAGGAACCCGGGAGTGGTCTGGGGCCAACGTCCTGACTTTC. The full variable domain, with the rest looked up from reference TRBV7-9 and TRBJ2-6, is DTGVSQNPRHKITKRGQNVTFRCDPISEHNRLYWYRQTLGQGPEFLTYFQNEAQLEKSRLLSDRFSAERPKGSFSTLEIQRTEQGDSAMYLCASSLGTREWSGANVLTFGAGSRLTVL.

The CDR3 bases are TGTGCCAGTAGCCCAGAGGATAGCAGCAATCAGCCCCAGCATTTT. The encoded protein is CASSPEDSSNQPQHF. The chain uses TRBV19 and TRBJ1-5; D is undetermined. Trimming cost V 6 bases and J 1 base, with 13 bases left between them. Germline V gives CDR1 LNHDA, CDR2 SQIVND (reference sequence). The CDR3 is 15 amino acids.

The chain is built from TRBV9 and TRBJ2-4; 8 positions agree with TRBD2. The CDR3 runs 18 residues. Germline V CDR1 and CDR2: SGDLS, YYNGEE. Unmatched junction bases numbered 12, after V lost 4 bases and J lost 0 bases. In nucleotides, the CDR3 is TGTGCCAGCAGCTCGTCTCAGAGCGGGAGCGAAGCCAAAAACATTCAGTACTTC. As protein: CASSSSQSGSEAKNIQYF.

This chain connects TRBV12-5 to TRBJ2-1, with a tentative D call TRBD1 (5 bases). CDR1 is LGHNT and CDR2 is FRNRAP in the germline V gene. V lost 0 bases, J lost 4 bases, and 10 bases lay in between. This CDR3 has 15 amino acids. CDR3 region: CASGLVGEGYNEQFF. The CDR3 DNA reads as TGTGCTAGTGGTTTGGTAGGGGAAGGGTACAATGAGCAGTTCTTC.

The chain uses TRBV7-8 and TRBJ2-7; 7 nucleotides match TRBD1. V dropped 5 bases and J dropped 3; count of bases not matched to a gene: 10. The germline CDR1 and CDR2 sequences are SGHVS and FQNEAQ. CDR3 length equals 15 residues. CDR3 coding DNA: TGTGCCAGCAGCCCTTCGCTAGCAGGGGGCTACGAGCAGTACTTC. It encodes CASSPSLAGGYEQYF.

This CDR3 reads CASSPPYAVGRGKETQYF. CDR3 nucleotide sequence: TGTGCCAGCAGCCCACCGTATGCCGTCGGACGGGGTAAGGAGACCCAGTACTTC. The V and J genes are TRBV11-1 and TRBJ2-5, with a tentative D call TRBD2 (5 bases). The germline CDR1 and CDR2 sequences are SGHAT and FQDESV (reference sequence). V was trimmed by 5 bases and J by 5 bases, leaving 27 bases between them. There are 18 residues in the CDR3.

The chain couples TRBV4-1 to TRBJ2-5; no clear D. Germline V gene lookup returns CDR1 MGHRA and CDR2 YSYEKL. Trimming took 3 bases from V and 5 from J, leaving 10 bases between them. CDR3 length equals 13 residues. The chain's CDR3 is CASSQVVGETQYF. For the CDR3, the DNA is TGCGCCAGCAGCCAGGTGGTAGGGGAGACCCAGTACTTC.

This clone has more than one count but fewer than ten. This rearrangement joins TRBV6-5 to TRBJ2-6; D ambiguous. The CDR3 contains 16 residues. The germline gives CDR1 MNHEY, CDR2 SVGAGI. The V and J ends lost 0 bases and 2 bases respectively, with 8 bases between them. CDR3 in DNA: TGTGCCAGCAGTTACTCTGTCCGGGCTGGGGCCAACGTCCTGACTTTC. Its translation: CASSYSVRAGANVLTF.

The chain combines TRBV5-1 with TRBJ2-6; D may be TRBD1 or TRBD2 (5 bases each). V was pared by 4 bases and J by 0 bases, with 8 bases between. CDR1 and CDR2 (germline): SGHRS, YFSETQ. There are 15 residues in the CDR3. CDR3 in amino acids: CASSRGDSGANVLTF. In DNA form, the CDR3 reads TGCGCCAGCAGCAGGGGAGACTCTGGGGCCAACGTCCTGACTTTC.

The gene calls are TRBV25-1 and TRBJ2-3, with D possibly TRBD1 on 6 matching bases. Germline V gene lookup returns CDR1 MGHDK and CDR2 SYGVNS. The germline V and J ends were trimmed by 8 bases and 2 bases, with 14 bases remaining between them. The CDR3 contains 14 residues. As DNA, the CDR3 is TGTGCCAGCGCAGGGGACCTTCACACAGATACGCAGTATTTT. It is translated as CASAGDLHTDTQYF.